These 10 T cell receptor beta chains were all obtained from the same sample, sequenced in a study of cytomegalovirus exposure and HLA in healthy donors. This PCR relied on a set of 60 Vbeta primers and 13 Jbeta primers. Generated by immunoSEQ multiplex PCR, the TCRdb table keeps only in-frame clones and is missing some. The sample has tens of thousands of clones; roughly two thirds are singletons. Sequencing was performed on PBMCs. Receptors originate from a man aged 55-75 years in good health and CMV-seropositive.

The chain joins TRBV2 to TRBJ2-5; D remains unclear. Germline CDR1 is SNHLY and CDR2 is FYNNEI. Trimming removed 2 bases at V and 2 bases at J, with 12 bases between. This CDR3 comprises 15 residues. The CDR3 is CASSESYRLQETQYF. The CDR3 bases are TGTGCCAGCAGTGAAAGCTACCGCCTACAAGAGACCCAGTACTTC.

In this sample, this clone turned up once. The junction and the germline gene differ at one end; a read error may be behind it. The chain couples TRBV29-1 to TRBJ1-1, with D uncertain. From germline, CDR1 is SQVTM and CDR2 ANQGSEA. This CDR3 has 12 residues. The CDR3 loop reads CSVRTGNAEAFF. Written as DNA, the CDR3 is TGCAGCGTTCGGACGGGGAACGCTGAAGCTTTCTTT.

The rearrangement joins TRBV15 to TRBJ2-1; TRBD1 aligns across 9 bases. The CDR3 is 15 amino acids. CDR1 is LNHNV, CDR2 YYDKDF, per germline (reference sequence). The V and J ends lost 1 base and 7 bases, in that order; junction bases with no gene match: 5. This CDR3 reads CATSRAGQGFNEQFF. The DNA of the CDR3 is TGTGCCACCAGCAGAGCTGGACAGGGGTTTAATGAGCAGTTCTTC. Variable domain in full (rest from reference TRBV15 and TRBJ2-1): DAMVIQNPRYQVTQFGKPVTLSCSQTLNHNVMYWYQQKSSQAPKLLFHYYDKDFNNEADTPDNFQSRRPNTSFCFLDIRSPGLGDTAMYLCATSRAGQGFNEQFFGPGTRLTVL.

This clone turned up a few times. The chain carries TRBV5-5 and TRBJ2-7, with 9 bases identical to TRBD2. With V trimmed by 0 bases and J by 2 bases, 3 bases remained unmatched. In germline, CDR1 is SGHKS, CDR2 YYEKEE (reference sequence). CDR3 length: 15 amino acids. CDR3 DNA sequence: TGTGCCAGCAGCTTGGAAGGCGGGAGGGCCTACGAGCAGTACTTC. As protein: CASSLEGGRAYEQYF.

J is TRBJ2-7 and V is TRBV9; possibly TRBD1 for D (6 bases). Germline loops: CDR1 SGDLS, CDR2 YYNGEE. The V end lost 2 bases, the J end lost 5 bases, and 11 bases lay between the germline ends. The CDR3 covers 13 residues. DNA of the CDR3: TGTGCCAGCAGCGTTGGGGGCCATGACGAGCAGTACTTC. This encodes CASSVGGHDEQYF.

Worth noting for this clone: Within the sample, other DNA sequences also encode this same CDR3. The genes are TRBV4-1 and TRBJ1-2; D is ambiguous. The germline gives CDR1 MGHRA, CDR2 YSYEKL. CDR3 length equals 14 residues. V lost 1 base, J lost 7 bases, and 13 bases lay in between. The CDR3 sequence is CASSQGTGVRGYTF. For the CDR3, the DNA is TGCGCCAGCAGCCAAGGGACCGGGGTACGTGGCTACACCTTC.

This clone was counted a few times. The rearrangement uses TRBV5-1 and TRBJ2-1; maybe TRBD1 (8 bases). This CDR3 has 13 residues. Trimming pared 7 bases from V and 4 bases from J, leaving 12 bases between. The V gene's germline CDR1 is SGHRS and CDR2 YFSETQ. CDR3 sequence: CASSQGGYNEQFF. The CDR3 DNA reads as TGCGCCAGCTCACAGGGGGGGTACAATGAGCAGTTCTTC.

The V gene is TRBV4-1, the J gene TRBJ2-3, with D perhaps TRBD2 (5 bases). Germline assignment: CDR1 MGHRA and CDR2 YSYEKL. Trimming removed 0 bases from V and 7 bases from J, with 17 bases in between. CDR3 length equals 16 residues. CDR3 sequence reads: CASSQDPRENYHTQYF. The CDR3 nucleotides are TGCGCCAGCAGCCAAGATCCGAGGGAGAACTACCATACGCAGTATTTT.

This clone was detected a few times. The J gene is TRBJ2-1, the V gene TRBV15; TRBD2 matches 8 bases. Germline V CDR1 and CDR2: LNHNV, YYDKDF (reference sequence). The CDR3 loop spans 16 amino acids. With 0 bases clipped from V and 5 bases from J, the junction kept 6 bases outside the gene matches. CDR3 DNA: TGTGCCACCAGCAGAGATAGGGCCGGGGGGGACAATGAGCAGTTCTTC. Its translation: CATSRDRAGGDNEQFF.

V gene TRBV19 combines with J gene TRBJ1-5, with TRBD1 matching over 9 bases. Losses at the gene ends were 7 bases for V and 2 bases for J; bases not matched to a gene: 9. The germline V gene has CDR1 LNHDA and CDR2 SQIVND (reference sequence). This CDR3 is 16 amino acids long. The CDR3 protein is CASKKDRGTGNQPQHF. In DNA, the CDR3 is TGTGCCAGTAAAAAGGACAGGGGTACAGGCAATCAGCCCCAGCATTTT.